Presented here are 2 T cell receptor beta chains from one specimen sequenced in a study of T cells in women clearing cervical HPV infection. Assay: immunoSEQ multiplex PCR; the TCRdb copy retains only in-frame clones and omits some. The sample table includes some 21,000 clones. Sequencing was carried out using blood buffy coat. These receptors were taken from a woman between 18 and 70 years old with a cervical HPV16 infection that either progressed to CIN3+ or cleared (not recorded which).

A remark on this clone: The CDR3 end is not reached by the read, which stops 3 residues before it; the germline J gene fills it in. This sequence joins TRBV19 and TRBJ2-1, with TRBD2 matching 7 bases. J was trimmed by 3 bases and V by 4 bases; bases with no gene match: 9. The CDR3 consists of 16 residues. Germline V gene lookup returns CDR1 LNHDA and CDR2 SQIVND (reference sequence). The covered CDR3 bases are TGTGCCAGTAGTAGCGGTAGCGGGTTAAACTACAATGAG. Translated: CASSSGSGLNYNE. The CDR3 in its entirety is CASSSGSGLNYNEQFF.

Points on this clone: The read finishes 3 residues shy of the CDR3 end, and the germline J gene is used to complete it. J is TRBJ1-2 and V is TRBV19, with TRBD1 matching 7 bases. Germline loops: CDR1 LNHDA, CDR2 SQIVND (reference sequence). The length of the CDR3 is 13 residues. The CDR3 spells CASSMRGRDDYTF. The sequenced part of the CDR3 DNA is TGTGCCAGTAGTATGAGGGGGCGGGACGAC.